A selection of T cell receptor beta chains follows, all from one sample in a study of blood T cell repertoires in COVID-19. The data were produced by immunoSEQ multiplex PCR, yet TCRdb's version contains in-frame clones alone and is incomplete. The sample records around 300,000 clones, roughly 87% being singletons. The sample taken for sequencing was peripheral blood. Source of these receptors: a man between 18 and 29 years old with active or convalescent COVID-19. The CDR3 runs from the conserved cysteine through the conserved F or W. A D gene is named only where the DNA matches it firmly. For some rows the clone size is stated as once, few or many, or as a class when expanded; others skip it.

d_gene	abundance	v_gene	j_gene	CDR3nt	CDR3aa
.	.	TRBV19	TRBJ2-7	TGTGCCAGTAGTCCGCGGACATTCTACGAGCAGTACTTC	CASSPRTFYEQYF
.	.	TRBV20-1	TRBJ1-2	TGCAGTGCTGCCGGGGACTATGGCTACACCTTC	CSAAGDYGYTF
.	.	TRBV3-1/TRBV3-2	TRBJ2-7	TGTGCCAGCAGCCAACGGCCAGGGTACGAGCAGTACTTC	CASSQRPGYEQYF
.	.	TRBV10-1	TRBJ2-3	TGCGCCAGCAGTGAGTCGGTTATCGGGACGCAGTATTTT	CASSESVIGTQYF
.	.	TRBV10-2	TRBJ2-1	TGCGCCAGCAGTACGGGGAAGAACAACCCACATTACAATGAGCAGTTCTTC	CASSTGKNNPHYNEQFF
TRBD1	.	TRBV28	TRBJ1-5	TGTGCCAGCAGTTTATACAGACAGGGGAACAATCAGCCCCAGCATTTT	CASSLYRQGNNQPQHF
TRBD1	.	TRBV5-1	TRBJ1-3	TGCGCCAGCAGCTTGGAGGGACAGGGCGGAAACACCATATATTTT	CASSLEGQGGNTIYF
TRBD1	.	TRBV18	TRBJ1-2	TGTGCCAGCCAGATACGGACAGGGGATGGCTACACCTTC	CASQIRTGDGYTF
.	.	TRBV18	TRBJ1-5	TGTGCCAGCTCACCGAGTAATAGCAATCAGCCCCAGCATTTT	CASSPSNSNQPQHF
TRBD1	once	TRBV20-1	TRBJ2-5	TGCAGTGCTAGTGTGACAGGGGGTTCAGAGACCCAGTACTTC	CSASVTGGSETQYF
.	.	TRBV9	TRBJ2-2	TGTGCCAGCAGCGTAGAGGGGATATACGGGGAGCTGTTTTTT	CASSVEGIYGELFF
.	.	TRBV6-1	TRBJ1-5	TGTGCCAGCAGTGAATTCGAGGGATCGGGCAATCAGCCCCAGCATTTT	CASSEFEGSGNQPQHF
.	.	TRBV29-1	TRBJ2-3	TGCAGCGTGTATGAGGACACAGATACGCAGTATTTT	CSVYEDTDTQYF
TRBD1	.	TRBV10-1	TRBJ2-2	TGCGCCAGCAGTGCACAGGACAGGGGGCGAACCGGGGAGCTGTTTTTT	CASSAQDRGRTGELFF
.	.	TRBV27	TRBJ1-1	TGTGCCAGCGTGGCCGCGGGGGGCCTTTTTGAAGCTTTCTTT	CASVAAGGLFEAFF
.	.	TRBV6-1	TRBJ2-5	TGTGCCAGCAGTGAACTTAAGCTGCGCGGATCAGAGACCCAGTACTTC	CASSELKLRGSETQYF
.	few	TRBV9	TRBJ2-7	TGTGCCAGCAGCGTGGGGCCTCACTCCTACGAGCAGTACTTC	CASSVGPHSYEQYF
TRBD2	.	TRBV6-1	TRBJ2-3	TGTGCCAGCAGTGAATTGCCCACCCTAGCGGGGGGCACAGATACGCAGTATTTT	CASSELPTLAGGTDTQYF
TRBD1	.	TRBV27	TRBJ2-3	TGTGCCAGCAGTAAATCGAACAGGGGAGATACGCAGTATTTT	CASSKSNRGDTQYF
TRBD2	.	TRBV2	TRBJ2-1	TGTGCCAGCCGACTAGCTAGCTACAATGAGCAGTTCTTC	CASRLASYNEQFF
TRBD1	.	TRBV13	TRBJ1-1	TGTGCCAGCAGCTTAGTCAGGGACAGCAAAGAAGCTTTCTTT	CASSLVRDSKEAFF
TRBD1	.	TRBV28	TRBJ1-1	TGTGCCAGCAGTTTATCAGGGACAGGGGGCGGAGCTTTCTTT	CASSLSGTGGGAFF
TRBD2	.	TRBV5-6	TRBJ2-3	TGTGCCAGCAGCCCACCCGGCGGGAGTGGCACAGATACGCAGTATTTT	CASSPPGGSGTDTQYF
TRBD2	.	TRBV9	TRBJ2-7	TGTGCCAGCAGCCCCGAGGGTGGGAGGGCTTACGAGCAGTACTTC	CASSPEGGRAYEQYF
TRBD2	.	TRBV11-2	TRBJ2-3	TGTGCCAGCAGCCCAGGGACTAGCGGGGGGATACGATCTACGCAGTATTTT	CASSPGTSGGIRSTQYF
TRBD1	.	TRBV7-9	TRBJ2-6	TGTGCCAGCAGCCCTGGGACAGGCTCTGGGGCCAACGTCCTGACTTTC	CASSPGTGSGANVLTF
TRBD2	.	TRBV7-3	TRBJ2-1	TGTGCCAGCAGCTTTTTAGCGGGACCAAACAATGAGCAGTTCTTC	CASSFLAGPNNEQFF
.	.	TRBV7-9	TRBJ1-1	TGTGCCAGCAGCTTATCCAGGAACACTGAAGCTTTCTTT	CASSLSRNTEAFF
TRBD1	.	TRBV29-1	TRBJ2-5	TGCAGCGTCGGACAGGGGGAGGAAGAGACCCAGTACTTC	CSVGQGEEETQYF
TRBD2	.	TRBV11-1	TRBJ2-7	TGTGCCAGCAGCTCTAGCGGGAGAGGCGACGAGCAGTACTTC	CASSSSGRGDEQYF
.	few	TRBV6-4	TRBJ2-1	TGTGCCAGCAGTGACTCCCCGTACAATGAGCAGTTCTTC	CASSDSPYNEQFF
.	.	TRBV4-1	TRBJ2-2	TGCGCCAGCAGCCAAGAGGGGGGTTTTGCAACCGGGGAGCTGTTTTTT	CASSQEGGFATGELFF
TRBD1	.	TRBV10-1	TRBJ2-1	TGCGCCAGCAGTGAGTCGACAGGGTACAATGAGCAGTTCTTC	CASSESTGYNEQFF
.	once	TRBV5-1	TRBJ2-7	TGCGCCAGCAGCCCACTAGGAGGGGCCTACGAGCAGTACTTC	CASSPLGGAYEQYF
.	.	TRBV6-5	TRBJ1-1	TGTGCCAGCAGAAAGGGGAGGTCGAACACTGAAGCTTTCTTT	CASRKGRSNTEAFF
TRBD1	.	TRBV5-1	TRBJ1-4	TGCGCCAGCAGCCAGGCCCAGGGGGCAGGTGAAAAACTGTTTTTT	CASSQAQGAGEKLFF
TRBD2	once	TRBV29-1	TRBJ2-1	TGCAGCGTTGAAGGTTTGGCTAGCGGGAGAGTGTACAATGAGCAGTTCTTC	CSVEGLASGRVYNEQFF
TRBD1	.	TRBV27	TRBJ2-7	TGTGCCAGCAGTCCCAACACCGGGACAGTGCCGTATGAGCAGTACTTC	CASSPNTGTVPYEQYF
TRBD2	.	TRBV9	TRBJ2-5	TGTGCCAGCAGCCCTAGCGGGACGACAGAGACCCAGTACTTC	CASSPSGTTETQYF
TRBD2	.	TRBV9	TRBJ2-1	TGTGCCAGCACCACTAGCGGTACACTACACAATGAGCAGTTCTTC	CASTTSGTLHNEQFF
TRBD1	.	TRBV19	TRBJ1-6	TGTGCCACACAGGGGGCATATAATTCACCCCTCCACTTT	CATQGAYNSPLHF
.	.	TRBV6-5	TRBJ2-7	TGTGCCAGTCACGGGGGACCCCACGAGCAGTACTTC	CASHGGPHEQYF
TRBD2	.	TRBV3-1/TRBV3-2	TRBJ2-1	TGTGCCAGCAGCCAACGGGAGGCTGGGGGTGAGCAGTTCTTC	CASSQREAGGEQFF
.	.	TRBV6-5	TRBJ2-7	TGTGCCAGCAGTCCACAAGTTTCGGGCTACGAGCAGTACTTC	CASSPQVSGYEQYF
.	.	TRBV11-2	TRBJ2-2	TGTGCCAGCAGAGCAGCGGGCGGTAGGGCCGGGGAGCTGTTTTTT	CASRAAGGRAGELFF
.	.	TRBV6-1	TRBJ1-1	TGTGCCAGCAGTGAGCGGGGGGGTTTTAACACTGAAGCTTTCTTT	CASSERGGFNTEAFF
.	.	TRBV2	TRBJ2-2	TGTGCCAGCGGCGAGGGAGGGGAGCTGTTTTTT	CASGEGGELFF
.	.	TRBV4-1	TRBJ1-1	TGCGCCAGCAGCCAAGGTGGCGGCGGGGGCACTGAAGCTTTCTTT	CASSQGGGGGTEAFF
TRBD1	.	TRBV19	TRBJ1-2	TGTGCCAGTAGTATCAAATTACAGGGGAACTATGGCTACACCTTC	CASSIKLQGNYGYTF
TRBD2	.	TRBV7-9	TRBJ2-1	TGTGCCAGCAGGGGACTAGCGGGGGGCGTCTGGCTGTTCTTC	CASRGLAGGVWLFF
TRBD2	.	TRBV6-7	TRBJ2-3	TGTGCCAGCATTCCTCTAGCGGGCCGCACGCAGTATTTT	CASIPLAGRTQYF
TRBD1	once	TRBV19	TRBJ1-5	TGTGCCAGTAGTACTGGACAGGGGGCATGGCAGCCCCAGCATTTT	CASSTGQGAWQPQHF
.	.	TRBV24-1	TRBJ2-2	TGTGCCACCAGTGCCCCCGGGAACACCGGGGAGCTGTTTTTT	CATSAPGNTGELFF
TRBD2	once	TRBV28	TRBJ2-5	TGTGCCAGCAGTGTACCCGGGACTAGCGGGAGCGTGCTAGTGACCCAGTACTTC	CASSVPGTSGSVLVTQYF